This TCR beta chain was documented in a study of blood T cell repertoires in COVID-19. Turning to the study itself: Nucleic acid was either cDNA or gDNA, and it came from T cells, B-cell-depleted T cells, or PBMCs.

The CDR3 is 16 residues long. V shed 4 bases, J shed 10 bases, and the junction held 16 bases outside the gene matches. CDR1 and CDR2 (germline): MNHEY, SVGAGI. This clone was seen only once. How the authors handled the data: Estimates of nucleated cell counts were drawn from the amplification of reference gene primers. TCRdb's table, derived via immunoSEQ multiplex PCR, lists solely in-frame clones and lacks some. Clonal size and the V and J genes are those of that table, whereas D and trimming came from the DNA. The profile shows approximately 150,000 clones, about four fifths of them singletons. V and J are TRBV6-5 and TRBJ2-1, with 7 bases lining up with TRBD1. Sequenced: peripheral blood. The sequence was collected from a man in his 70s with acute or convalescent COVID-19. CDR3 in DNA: TGTGCCAGCAGTTGGGGGACAGACCCCAGTCTCGGCGAGCAGTTCTTC. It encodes CASSWGTDPSLGEQFF.